Below are 13 T cell receptor beta chains sequenced from a single sample in a study of shared clonotypes between healthy human individuals. CD45RO-negative CD8 cells positively selected for CCR7 made up the naive population, which excluded terminally differentiated effector memory CD45RA+ cells. Produced via immunoSEQ multiplex PCR; TCRdb's table is partial and in-frame only. The sample yields about 680,000 clones, around 92% seen once. The sample consisted of naive CD8+ T cells sorted from blood. Receptors were obtained from a young man in good health.

The CDR3 reads CSVEPGNYGYTF. In nucleotides, the CDR3 is TGCAGCGTTGAGCCAGGCAACTATGGCTACACCTTC. J is TRBJ1-2 and V is TRBV29-1, with no clear D. The germline V gene has CDR1 SQVTM and CDR2 ANQGSEA. V lost 3 bases and J lost 2, with 7 bases in between. CDR3 length equals 12 residues.

The chain combines TRBV27 with TRBJ2-6; D gene uncertain. The CDR3 consists of 13 residues. Between the trimmed V and J ends, which lost 8 bases and 0 bases, there was a span of 5 bases. The germline V gene has CDR1 MNHEY and CDR2 SMNVEV (reference sequence). CDR3 bases: TGTGCCAGCGGGCCCTCTGGGGCCAACGTCCTGACTTTC. Protein sequence: CASGPSGANVLTF.

With regard to this clone: Other nucleotide sequences in the sample specify the same CDR3. The chain links TRBV7-9 to TRBJ2-2; D remains unclear. The CDR3 covers 14 residues. V was shortened by 4 bases and J by 1 base, with 7 bases between the two germline ends. Germline values: CDR1 SEHNR, CDR2 FQNEAQ (reference sequence). The CDR3 sequence is CASSWTENTGELFF. As DNA, the CDR3 is TGTGCCAGCAGCTGGACCGAGAACACCGGGGAGCTGTTTTTT.

This clone was recorded once. The V and J genes are TRBV7-6 and TRBJ2-1; D remains unclear. The germline CDR1 and CDR2 sequences are SGHVS and FNYEAQ. CDR3 length: 18 amino acids. Trimming pared 1 base from V and 0 bases from J, leaving 16 bases between. The DNA of the CDR3 is TGTGCCAGCAGCTTAGACCGCTTCGGGCGCAGCTCCTACAATGAGCAGTTCTTC. Its protein product is CASSLDRFGRSSYNEQFF.

The chain is built from TRBV28 and TRBJ2-7; tentatively, D is TRBD1 (7 bases). V was pared by 3 bases and J by 5 bases, with 11 bases between. The CDR3 extends over 13 amino acids. The germline V gene has CDR1 MDHEN and CDR2 SYDVKM. CDR3 bases: TGTGCCAGCAGTTTGGCAGGGGGGAACGAGCAGTACTTC. The encoded protein is CASSLAGGNEQYF.

J is TRBJ2-2 and V is TRBV7-2; perhaps D is TRBD1 or TRBD2 (5 bases each). V was cut by 4 bases and J by 3 bases, with 9 bases left in between. This CDR3 region has 14 residues. Germline CDR1 SGHTA, CDR2 FQGNSA. The CDR3 sequence is CASSSVGDTGELFF. The CDR3 region has the DNA TGTGCCAGCAGCTCAGTGGGGGACACCGGGGAGCTGTTTTTT.

V usage is TRBV10-3 and J usage is TRBJ2-1; D remains unclear. V lost 1 base to trimming and J lost 5 bases, with 6 bases between them. Germline V lookup: CDR1 ENHRY, CDR2 SYGVKD. There are 13 residues in the CDR3. The DNA of the CDR3 is TGTGCCATCAGTGAGTTGGTAGACAATGAGCAGTTCTTC. This translates into CAISELVDNEQFF.

The V call is TRBV5-1, the J call TRBJ2-7; no firm D call. Germline loops: CDR1 SGHRS, CDR2 YFSETQ. CDR3 size: 13 residues. Trimming removed 3 bases at V and 3 bases at J, with 10 bases between. CDR3 protein: CASSSKSRYEQYF. CDR3 bases: TGCGCCAGCAGCTCAAAATCCCGCTACGAGCAGTACTTC.

The CDR3 loop is CASSGTAGYEQYF. DNA for the CDR3: TGTGCCAGTAGCGGCACAGCCGGCTACGAGCAGTACTTC. V and J are TRBV19 and TRBJ2-7; no clear D. Germline CDR1 and CDR2: LNHDA and SQIVND (reference sequence). Deletions cut 6 bases from V and 3 bases from J, with 12 bases between. The length of the CDR3 is 13 residues.

The rearrangement uses TRBV9 and TRBJ2-4, with a tentative D call TRBD1 (6 bases). This CDR3 has 12 amino acids. Trimming removed 3 bases at V and 8 bases at J, with 9 bases between. Germline V gives CDR1 SGDLS, CDR2 YYNGEE. The CDR3 nucleotides are TGTGCCAGCAGCGGAACAGGGTACATTCAGTACTTC. It yields the protein CASSGTGYIQYF. Full variable domain (rest looked up from reference TRBV9 and TRBJ2-4): DSGVTQTPKHLITATGQRVTLRCSPRSGDLSVYWYQQSLDQGLQFLIQYYNGEERAKGNILERFSAQQFPDLHSELNLSSLELGDSALYFCASSGTGYIQYFGAGTRLSVL.

The CDR3 DNA follows: TGTGCCTGGACCGAGTTAGATGAGCAGTTCTTC. This translates into CAWTELDEQFF. The chain has TRBV30 and TRBJ2-1; D ambiguous. The CDR3 contains 11 residues. V gave up 4 bases and J gave up 8 bases, with 9 bases separating them. The germline gives CDR1 GTSNPN, CDR2 SVGIG (reference sequence).

The genes are TRBV11-2 and TRBJ2-7; a weak D match, TRBD1 (6 bases). V dropped 3 bases and J dropped 8 bases, with 11 bases sitting between them. Germline V CDR1 and CDR2: SGHAT, FQNNGV. The CDR3 length is 12 residues. In DNA form, the CDR3 reads TGTGCCAGCAGCTTGGATGGACAGAAGCAGTACTTC. This gives the protein CASSLDGQKQYF.

This chain joins TRBV4-1 and TRBJ1-2; a possible D gene is TRBD1 (5 bases). The CDR3 has 21 amino acids. CDR1 is MGHRA, CDR2 YSYEKL, per germline. The V and J ends lost 0 bases and 4 bases respectively, with 30 bases between them. CDR3 coding DNA: TGCGCCAGCAGCCAAGATTCGGTCGGAGTCCCGACACGGGGGAAGACCTATGGCTACACCTTC. It translates to CASSQDSVGVPTRGKTYGYTF.